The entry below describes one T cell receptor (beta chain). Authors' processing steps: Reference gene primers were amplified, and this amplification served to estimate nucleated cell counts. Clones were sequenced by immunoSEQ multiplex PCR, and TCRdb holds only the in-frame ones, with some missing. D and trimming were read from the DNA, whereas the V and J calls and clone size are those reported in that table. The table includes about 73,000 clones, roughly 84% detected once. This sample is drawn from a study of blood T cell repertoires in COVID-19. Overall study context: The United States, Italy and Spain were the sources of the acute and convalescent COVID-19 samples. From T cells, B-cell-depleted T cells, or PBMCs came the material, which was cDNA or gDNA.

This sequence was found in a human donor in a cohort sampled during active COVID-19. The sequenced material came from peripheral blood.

CDR3 in amino acids: CASSLGAGTEDFRDEQFF. In DNA, the CDR3 is TGTGCCAGCAGTTTAGGGGCCGGGACAGAGGACTTTAGGGATGAGCAGTTCTTC. The chain is built from TRBV28 and TRBJ2-1, with 7 nucleotides matching TRBD1. The V segment lost 2 bases and the J segment 8 bases; nucleotides outside the gene matches: 18. Germline V gene sequence: CDR1 MDHEN, CDR2 SYDVKM. The CDR3 totals 18 residues.